Here is one T cell receptor beta chain with its context. Its antigen remains unknown. This sample was included in a study of OX40 agonist ivuxolimab in advanced cancers. Across the whole study: Intravenous ivuxolimab at 0.01 to 10 mg/kg was given to patients every 2 weeks.

Study results and limitations: Among expanded peripheral T cells, antigen specificity went undetermined. With doses of 0.1-3.0 mg/kg, partial responders showed among the lowest clonal expansion.

Clones were read by immunoSEQ multiplex PCR, and TCRdb kept only the in-frame ones, dropping some. The sample carries fewer than 80,000 clones, approximately 86% recorded once. The V gene end was trimmed by 6 bases and the J gene end by 0 bases; junction bases not matched to a gene: 15. Germline CDR1 MNHEY, CDR2 SMNVEV (reference sequence). This CDR3 has 19 amino acids. The genes are TRBV27 and TRBJ2-1; 9 bases map to TRBD1. The sample was CD4+ or CD8+ T cells sorted from blood, taken in a trial of the OX40 agonist ivuxolimab. The clonotype originates from an adult with an advanced solid tumor such as melanoma, head and neck, liver or kidney cancer. CDR3 in DNA: TGTGCCAGCAGGTCCCCCGGGACAGGGTTCCGCAGCTCCTACAATGAGCAGTTCTTC. Translated: CASRSPGTGFRSSYNEQFF.